This TCR beta chain was retrieved from a study of beta chain features in type 1 diabetes (dated by TCRdb to the late 2010s). A note on the overall study: No differences in mean age, gender distribution, total cell number or subset yield were found between patients and healthy donors. A total of approximately 100 million sorted cells were examined across all samples, and the number of cells per subset was strongly correlated with RNA yield. The study compared TCRB repertoires of sorted circulating CD4+ T cell subsets between recently diagnosed type 1 diabetes patients and matched healthy donors. Whereas all 30 or so donors provided naive and central memory subsets, regulatory and stem cell-like memory subsets were isolated from just 8 patients and roughly 8 healthy donors.

All of the isolated RNA was reverse transcribed with the High Capacity cDNA Reverse Transcription Kit, so expressed TCRB transcripts were sequenced. Deep immunoSEQ sequencing was applied to naive, central memory and regulatory T cell samples, giving an average of roughly 3.5 million total reads per sample. Sorted cells were lysed in RLT buffer, and RNA was extracted using DNase-treated RNeasy Micro or Mini kits according to cell number. Each cell subset was processed separately to prevent cross-contamination, with patient and healthy donor samples processed together. The immunoSEQ multiplex PCR was used to amplify TCRB sequences from cDNA, generating 87-bp fragments that spanned the CDR3 region. Amplicons were sequenced on the Illumina HiSeq platform. Per the source publication's procedure: PCR bias was corrected computationally using synthetic template baselines, and reads within Hamming distance 2 were collapsed, with unmergeable singletons discarded. Reads were aligned to IMGT to assign V, D and J genes, CDR3 length, and insertions or deletions at six rearrangement sites. Within each subset, clonotype counts were normalized to sorted cell number, after which true diversity and Gini coefficients were computed with the tcR R package. The overlap coefficient, calculated on TCRB nucleotide sequences, was used to measure repertoire sharing. Here the immuneACCESS table is served through TCRdb, limited to in-frame sequences with V and J called. Missing clones are a known gap in these copies; in checked studies unresolved V genes cover under half, and the rest lacks a known reason. D and trimming were read from the DNA, whereas the V and J calls and clone size are those reported in that table. The sample table records under 150,000 clones; 6.9% of these occur just once. The top ten hold around 1.5% of the sample.

A single peripheral blood draw of around 100 mL on average was collected from each donor into heparinised tubes. Using a panel that included CD45RO, CCR7, CD25, CD127, CD95 and CD27, naive, central memory, regulatory and stem cell-like memory CD4+ T cells were sorted on a BD FACSAria II. Purity was above 98% for every sorted population. PBMCs were isolated immediately by Lymphoprep density gradient centrifugation and stained directly without culture. Samples were stained and sorted in pairs, with one healthy donor and one patient per experiment, so that batch effects were minimized. The CDR3 covers 14 residues, taking in both the cysteine and the phenylalanine. The read is trimmed to its CDR3 DNA, 42 bases read in frame from base 1. Based on the germline V gene (reference sequence), the CDR1 and CDR2 sequences are LNHNV and YYDKDF. V is reduced by 6 bases and J by 3 bases, leaving a spacing of 12 bases between them.

As for this clone: Its recognized antigen is unknown. Base-call qualities are not available, and no considerably larger clone is one nucleotide away.

Points the paper makes about the study in general: A moderate but significant shortening of TCRB CDR3 length was observed in type 1 diabetes patients in all four CD4+ subsets. Because cDNA rather than genomic DNA was sequenced, highly expressing activated cells could have been over-represented, although no difference in activation and CD3 levels was found between groups. Naive, central memory and regulatory TCRB repertoires appeared to be more alike among patients than among healthy donors. Because the HLA sub-analyses included only small numbers of individuals, any influence of HLA type on TCRB rearrangement was left unresolved. PCR might favor shorter templates, but patient and control samples were amplified and corrected together, so any skew would affect both groups equally. At VDJ recombination sites, type 1 diabetes patients had fewer insertions and more deleted nucleotides, which implies abnormalities in thymic rearrangement.

The clonotype comes from a woman aged 30 to 39 in good health. The chain joins TRBV15 to TRBJ1-3; the best D guess is TRBD1, with 6 bases matching. The sequencing input was central memory CD4+ T cells from blood. The encoded CDR3 is CATRETGVGNTIYF. The DNA reads as follows: TGTGCCACCAGGGAGACAGGAGTTGGAAACACCATATATTTT. This CDR3, with the reference TRBV15 and TRBJ1-3 proteins standing in past its ends, gives the full variable domain DAMVIQNPRYQVTQFGKPVTLSCSQTLNHNVMYWYQQKSSQAPKLLFHYYDKDFNNEADTPDNFQSRRPNTSFCFLDIRSPGLGDTAMYLCATRETGVGNTIYFGEGSWLTVV.